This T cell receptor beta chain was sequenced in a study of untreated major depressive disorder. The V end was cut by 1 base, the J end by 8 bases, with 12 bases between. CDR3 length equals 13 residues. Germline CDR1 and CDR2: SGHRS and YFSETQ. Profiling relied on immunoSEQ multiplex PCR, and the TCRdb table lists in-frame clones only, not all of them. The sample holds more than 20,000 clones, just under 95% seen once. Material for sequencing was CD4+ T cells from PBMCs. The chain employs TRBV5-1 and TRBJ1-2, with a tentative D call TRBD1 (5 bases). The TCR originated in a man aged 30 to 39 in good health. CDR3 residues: CASSLRGEEGYTF. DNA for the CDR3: TGCGCCAGCAGCTTGAGAGGGGAGGAAGGCTACACCTTC. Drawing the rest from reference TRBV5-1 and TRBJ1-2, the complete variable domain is KAGVTQTPRYLIKTRGQQVTLSCSPISGHRSVSWYQQTPGQGLQFLFEYFSETQRNKGNFPGRFSGRQFSNSRSEMNVSTLELGDSALYLCASSLRGEEGYTFGSGTRLTVV.